The source of this TCR beta chain is a study of blood T cells in healthy people across ages. Study findings and constraints: Among long-lived donors, naive CD4+ cells were more numerous and diversity higher than in aged donors.

The second PCR ran roughly 7 to 11 cycles with a sample-barcoded 5' primer and J-beta primers. TCRdb itself ran the 5' RACE reads through MiXCR, one entry per CDR3 protein. This table has about 810,000 distinct CDR3 sequences, about 34% appearing once. As regards this clonotype: Its antigen is undetermined.

The sample was blood. This sequence originates from a man aged 18 to 30 in good health.

CDR3 sequence: CASRVHRGLAEDTQYF. CDR3 coding DNA: TGTGCCAGCAGAGTCCACAGGGGCCTTGCGGAAGATACGCAGTATTTT. The rearrangement joins TRBV2 to TRBJ2-3, with 7 bases lining up with TRBD1. The CDR3 has 16 amino acids. CDR1 and CDR2 from the germline V gene are SNHLY and FYNNEI. With 6 bases clipped from V and 5 bases from J, the junction kept 14 bases outside the gene matches.